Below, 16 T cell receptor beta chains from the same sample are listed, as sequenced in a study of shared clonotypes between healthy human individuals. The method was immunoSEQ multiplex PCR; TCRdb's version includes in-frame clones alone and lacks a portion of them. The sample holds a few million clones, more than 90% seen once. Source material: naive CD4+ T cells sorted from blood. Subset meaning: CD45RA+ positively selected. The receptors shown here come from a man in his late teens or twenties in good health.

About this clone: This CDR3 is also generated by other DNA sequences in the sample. CDR3 nucleotides: TGTGCCAGCAGTTACTCGGGCGGAAACTATGGCTACACCTTC. Amino acid sequence: CASSYSGGNYGYTF. The J gene is TRBJ1-2, the V gene TRBV6-6, with no clear D. V shed 0 bases and J shed 2 bases, with 7 bases lying between them. The CDR3 is made up of 14 amino acids. Per the germline V gene, CDR1 is MNHNY and CDR2 is SVGAGI (reference sequence).

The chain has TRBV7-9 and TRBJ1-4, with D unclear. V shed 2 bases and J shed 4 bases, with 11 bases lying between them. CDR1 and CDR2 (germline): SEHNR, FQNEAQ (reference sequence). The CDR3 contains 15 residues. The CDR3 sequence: CASSLNSAGNEKLFF. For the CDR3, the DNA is TGTGCCAGCAGCTTAAACAGCGCGGGTAATGAAAAACTGTTTTTT.

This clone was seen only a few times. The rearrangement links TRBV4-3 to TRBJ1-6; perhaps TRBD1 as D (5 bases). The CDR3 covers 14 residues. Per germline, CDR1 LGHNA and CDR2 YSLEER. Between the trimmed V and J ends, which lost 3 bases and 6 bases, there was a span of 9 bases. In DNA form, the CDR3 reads TGCGCCAGCAGCCAGGGGCAGGGTAATTCACCCCTCCACTTT. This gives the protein CASSQGQGNSPLHF.

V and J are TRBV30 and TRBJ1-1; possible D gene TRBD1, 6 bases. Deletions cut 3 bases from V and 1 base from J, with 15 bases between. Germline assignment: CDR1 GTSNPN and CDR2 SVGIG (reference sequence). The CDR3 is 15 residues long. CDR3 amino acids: CAWRGYRVSNTEAFF. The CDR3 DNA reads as TGTGCCTGGAGGGGGTACAGGGTATCGAACACTGAAGCTTTCTTT.

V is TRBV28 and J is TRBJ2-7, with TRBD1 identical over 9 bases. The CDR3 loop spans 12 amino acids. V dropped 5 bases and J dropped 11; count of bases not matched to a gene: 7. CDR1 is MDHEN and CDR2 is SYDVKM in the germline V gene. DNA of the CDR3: TGTGCCAGCAGTATCACGGACAGGGGAAAGTACTTC. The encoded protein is CASSITDRGKYF.

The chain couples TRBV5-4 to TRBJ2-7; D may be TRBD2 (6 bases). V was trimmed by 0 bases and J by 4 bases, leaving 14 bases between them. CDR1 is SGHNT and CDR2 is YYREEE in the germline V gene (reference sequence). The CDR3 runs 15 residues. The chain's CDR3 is CASSLGGGNSYEQYF. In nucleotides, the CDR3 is TGTGCCAGCAGCTTGGGTGGGGGGAACTCTTACGAGCAGTACTTC.

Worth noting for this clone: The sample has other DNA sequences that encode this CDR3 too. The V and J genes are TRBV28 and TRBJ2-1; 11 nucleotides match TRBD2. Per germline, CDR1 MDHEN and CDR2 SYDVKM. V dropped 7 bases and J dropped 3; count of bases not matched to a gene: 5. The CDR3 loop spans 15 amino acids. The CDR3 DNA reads TGTGCCAGCAATATTCTAGCGGGGGGCTACAATGAGCAGTTCTTC. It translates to CASNILAGGYNEQFF.

The CDR3 DNA reads as TGTGCCTGGGCAAGACAGGAGAATTCACCCCTCCACTTT. It codes for CAWARQENSPLHF. This chain connects TRBV30 to TRBJ1-6, with a tentative D call TRBD1 (6 bases). Trimming pared 5 bases from V and 7 bases from J, leaving 12 bases between. In germline, CDR1 is GTSNPN, CDR2 SVGIG (reference sequence). The CDR3 covers 13 residues.

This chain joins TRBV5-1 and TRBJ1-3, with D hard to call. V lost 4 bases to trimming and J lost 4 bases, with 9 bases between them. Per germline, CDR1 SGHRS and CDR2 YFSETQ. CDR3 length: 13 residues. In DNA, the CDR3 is TGCGCCAGCAGCAACACGGGAGGAAACACCATATATTTT. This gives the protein CASSNTGGNTIYF.

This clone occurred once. Here the CDR3 DNA reads TGTGCCAGCAGCTGGACAGGGATGGAGACCCAGTACTTC. Protein sequence: CASSWTGMETQYF. The chain combines TRBV7-2 with TRBJ2-5, with 8 bases fitting TRBD1. This CDR3 is 13 amino acids long. CDR1 is SGHTA, CDR2 FQGNSA, per germline. The J segment lost 5 bases and the V segment lost 4 bases, leaving 3 bases of the junction unmatched.

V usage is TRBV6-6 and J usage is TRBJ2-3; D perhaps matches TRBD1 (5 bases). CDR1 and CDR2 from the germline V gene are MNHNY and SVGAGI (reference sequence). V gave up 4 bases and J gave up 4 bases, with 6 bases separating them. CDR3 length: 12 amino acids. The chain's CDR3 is CASSWGADTQYF. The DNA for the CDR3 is TGTGCCAGCAGTTGGGGCGCAGATACGCAGTATTTT.

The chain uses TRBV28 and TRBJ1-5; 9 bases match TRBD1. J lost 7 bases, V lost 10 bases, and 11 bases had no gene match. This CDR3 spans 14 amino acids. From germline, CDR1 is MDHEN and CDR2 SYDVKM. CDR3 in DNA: TGTGCCACCACCGGACAGGGGAAGGGACAGCCCCAGCATTTT. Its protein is CATTGQGKGQPQHF. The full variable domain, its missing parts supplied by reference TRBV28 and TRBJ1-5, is DVKVTQSSRYLVKRTGEKVFLECVQDMDHENMFWYRQDPGLGLRLIYFSYDVKMKEKGDIPEGYSVSREKKERFSLILESASTNQTSMYLCATTGQGKGQPQHFGDGTRLSIL.

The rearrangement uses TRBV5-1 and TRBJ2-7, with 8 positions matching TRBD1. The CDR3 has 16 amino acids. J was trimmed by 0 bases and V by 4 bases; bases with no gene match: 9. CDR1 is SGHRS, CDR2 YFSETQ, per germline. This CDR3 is CASSARQGTFSYEQYF. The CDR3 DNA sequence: TGCGCCAGCAGCGCGAGACAGGGGACCTTCTCCTACGAGCAGTACTTC.

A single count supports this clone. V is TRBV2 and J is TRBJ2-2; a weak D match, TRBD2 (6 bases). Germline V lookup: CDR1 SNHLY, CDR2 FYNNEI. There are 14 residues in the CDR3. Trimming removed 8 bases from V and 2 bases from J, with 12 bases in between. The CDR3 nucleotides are TGTGCCAGCGGGGGGACGCGAAACACCGGGGAGCTGTTTTTT. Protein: CASGGTRNTGELFF.

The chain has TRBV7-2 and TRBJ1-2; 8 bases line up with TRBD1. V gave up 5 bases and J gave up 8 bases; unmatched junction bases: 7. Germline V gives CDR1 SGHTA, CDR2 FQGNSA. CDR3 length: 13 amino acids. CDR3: CASSRRTGLGYTF. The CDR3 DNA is TGTGCCAGCAGCCGGAGGACAGGGTTGGGCTACACCTTC.

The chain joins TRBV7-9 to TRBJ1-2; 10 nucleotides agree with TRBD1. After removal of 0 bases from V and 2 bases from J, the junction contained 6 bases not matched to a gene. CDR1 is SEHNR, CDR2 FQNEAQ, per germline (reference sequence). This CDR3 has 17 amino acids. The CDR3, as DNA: TGTGCCAGCAGCTTAGCACCTCCGGGACAGGGGAACTATGGCTACACCTTC. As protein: CASSLAPPGQGNYGYTF. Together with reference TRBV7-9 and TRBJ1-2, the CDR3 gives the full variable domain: DTGVSQNPRHKITKRGQNVTFRCDPISEHNRLYWYRQTLGQGPEFLTYFQNEAQLEKSRLLSDRFSAERPKGSFSTLEIQRTEQGDSAMYLCASSLAPPGQGNYGYTFGSGTRLTVV.